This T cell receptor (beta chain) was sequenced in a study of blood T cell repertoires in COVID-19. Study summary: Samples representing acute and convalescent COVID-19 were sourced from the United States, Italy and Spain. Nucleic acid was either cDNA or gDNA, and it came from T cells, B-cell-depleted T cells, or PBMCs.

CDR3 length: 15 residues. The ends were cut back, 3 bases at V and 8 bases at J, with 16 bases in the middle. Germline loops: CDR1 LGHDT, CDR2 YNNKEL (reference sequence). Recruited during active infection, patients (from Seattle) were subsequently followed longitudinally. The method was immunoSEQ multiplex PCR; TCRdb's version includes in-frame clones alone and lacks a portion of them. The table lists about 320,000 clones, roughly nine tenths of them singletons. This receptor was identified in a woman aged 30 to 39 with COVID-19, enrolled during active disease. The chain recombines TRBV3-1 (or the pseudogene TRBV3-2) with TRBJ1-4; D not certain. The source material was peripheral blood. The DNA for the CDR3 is TGTGCCAGCAGCCAGGCGGGGAAAGTGGGGGAAAAACTGTTTTTT. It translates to CASSQAGKVGEKLFF.